The clone carrying this T cell receptor (beta chain) was detected a few times. Specified time point: cycle 4 day 1 (C4D1), after six to seven weeks of nivolumab. Every patient experienced relapse after autologous stem cell transplantation, and brentuximab vedotin exposure varied. The data stem from a study of PD-1 blockade in classical Hodgkin lymphoma. The protocol was immunoSEQ multiplex PCR, while the TCRdb copy is restricted to in-frame clones and leaves out a portion. The table has 64,000 or so clones, roughly nine tenths seen once. Germline CDR1 and CDR2: LNHDA and SQIVND (reference sequence). The ends lost 8 bases at V and 4 bases at J; junction bases unmatched: 2. The CDR3 runs 11 residues.

The V and J genes are TRBV19 and TRBJ2-7; 7 bases are a match to TRBD2. This TCR was sampled from a human donor with classical Hodgkin lymphoma. Sequences were derived from peripheral blood mononuclear cells (PBMCs), sampled before the fourth cycle of nivolumab. CDR3 amino acids: CASGEGYEQYF. CDR3 DNA: TGTGCCAGTGGGGAGGGGTACGAGCAGTACTTC. Using reference TRBV19 and TRBJ2-7 for the parts outside the CDR3, the full variable domain is DGGITQSPKYLFRKEGQNVTLSCEQNLNHDAMYWYRQDPGQGLRLIYYSQIVNDFQKGDIAEGYSVSREKKESFPLTVTSAQKNPTAFYLCASGEGYEQYFGPGTRLTVT.